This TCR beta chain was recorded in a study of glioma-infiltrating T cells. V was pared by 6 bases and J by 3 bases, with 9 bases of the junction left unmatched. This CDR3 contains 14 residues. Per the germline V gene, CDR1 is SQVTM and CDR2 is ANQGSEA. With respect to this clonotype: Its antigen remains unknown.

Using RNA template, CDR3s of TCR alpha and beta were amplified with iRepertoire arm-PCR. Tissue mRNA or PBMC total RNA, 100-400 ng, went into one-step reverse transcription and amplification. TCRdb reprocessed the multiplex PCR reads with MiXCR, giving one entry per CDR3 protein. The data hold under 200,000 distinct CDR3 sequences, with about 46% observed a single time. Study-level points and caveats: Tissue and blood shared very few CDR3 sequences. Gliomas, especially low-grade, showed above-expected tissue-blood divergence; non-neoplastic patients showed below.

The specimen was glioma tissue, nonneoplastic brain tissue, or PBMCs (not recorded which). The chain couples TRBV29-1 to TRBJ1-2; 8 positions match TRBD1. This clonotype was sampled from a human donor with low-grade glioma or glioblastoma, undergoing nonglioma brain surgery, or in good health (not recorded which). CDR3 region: CSVRSGGADYGYTF. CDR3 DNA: TGCAGCGTCAGGTCAGGGGGCGCTGACTATGGCTACACCTTC.